A single sample is the source of the 20 T cell receptor beta chains below, sequenced in a study of blood T cells in healthy people across ages. For the second PCR, which ran for about 7 to 11 cycles, a sample-barcoded 5' primer and a J-beta primer mix were used. TCRdb reanalysed the 5' RACE reads using MiXCR and keeps one entry per CDR3 protein. The sample consists of around 1.1 million distinct CDR3 sequences, approximately 38% of them appearing once. Sequenced input: blood. The receptors stem from a man younger than 30 in good health.

This clonotype was counted only a few times. V usage is TRBV13 and J usage is TRBJ2-4; 12 nucleotides match TRBD1. This CDR3 region has 17 residues. The V segment lost 5 bases and the J segment 2 bases; nucleotides outside the gene matches: 7. Germline CDR1 and CDR2: PRHDT and FYEKMQ (reference sequence). CDR3 nucleotide sequence: TGTGCCAGCAGCCCGCGGGGACAGGGGGCAACCAAAAACATTCAGTACTTC. Protein sequence: CASSPRGQGATKNIQYF.

This clonotype came up once. The chain is built from TRBV29-1 and TRBJ1-1, with D unclear. Germline loops: CDR1 SQVTM, CDR2 ANQGSEA. V was trimmed by 5 bases and J by 8 bases, leaving 6 bases between them. The CDR3 has 9 residues. CDR3 region: CSVHGEAFF. The CDR3 DNA reads TGCAGCGTTCACGGGGAAGCTTTCTTT.

This clonotype has only a few counts. J is TRBJ2-4 and V is TRBV18; D is uncertain. The V gene lost 0 bases and the J gene lost 1 base, with 13 bases spanning the gap. The CDR3 runs to 17 residues. Germline V CDR1 and CDR2: KGHSH, LQKENI. The CDR3 loop is CASSPPARSLAKNIQYF. CDR3 nucleotide sequence: TGTGCCAGCTCACCACCGGCCAGGTCCTTGGCCAAAAACATTCAGTACTTC.

On this clonotype itself: A read error may produce the germline difference seen at one junction end. The chain links TRBV7-2 to TRBJ2-1, with 9 bases that match TRBD2. Germline V gene sequence: CDR1 SGHTA, CDR2 FQGNSA. This CDR3 is built from 15 residues. The DNA for the CDR3 is TGTGCCGGCAGCTTAGCGTCTAGCGGGGTGGTTGAGCAGTTCTTC. Protein: CAGSLASSGVVEQFF.

The rearrangement uses TRBV6-2 or TRBV6-3 and TRBJ1-5, with 7 positions matching TRBD1. The germline CDR1 and CDR2 sequences are MNHEY and SVGEGT. The CDR3 is made up of 16 amino acids. With 4 bases clipped from V and 4 bases from J, the junction kept 10 bases outside the gene matches. The CDR3 nucleotides are TGTGCCAGCAGTTTGCGACGGGACAGTTATAATCAGCCCCAGCATTTT. Translation: CASSLRRDSYNQPQHF.

This clonotype was observed a few times. The J gene is TRBJ2-5, the V gene TRBV10-3; 7 positions match TRBD1. The length of the CDR3 is 16 residues. Germline values: CDR1 ENHRY, CDR2 SYGVKD. Germline trimming cut 2 bases from V and 4 bases from J; bases unmatched to any gene: 10. This CDR3 reads CAISERSHRGLETQYF. The CDR3 DNA reads as TGTGCCATCAGTGAGAGGAGCCACAGGGGATTAGAGACCCAGTACTTC.

The chain couples TRBV4-1 to TRBJ2-2; D is perhaps TRBD1 (5 bases). The CDR3 is 14 amino acids. Germline V gene data show CDR1 as MGHRA and CDR2 as YSYEKL. V lost 2 bases and J 6 bases, leaving 10 bases between the germline ends. Here the CDR3 DNA reads TGCGCCAGCAGCCAATCCAGGGTAGCCGGGGAGCTGTTTTTT. Translating it yields CASSQSRVAGELFF.

The chain uses TRBV20-1 and TRBJ1-5, with D maybe TRBD1 (5 bases). CDR3 length: 14 amino acids. Per germline, CDR1 DFQATT and CDR2 SNEGSKA (reference sequence). V gave up 3 bases and J gave up 2 bases, with 11 bases separating them. The chain's CDR3 is CSASGTGRNQPQHF. Here the CDR3 DNA reads TGCAGTGCTAGTGGGACCGGCCGCAATCAGCCCCAGCATTTT.

The rearrangement links TRBV4-3 to TRBJ2-2; 7 nucleotides align to TRBD1. In germline, CDR1 is LGHNA, CDR2 YSLEER. V lost 2 bases, J lost 5 bases, and 8 bases stayed unmatched. This CDR3 region has 16 residues. This CDR3 reads CASSQPGGLGTGELFF. Here the CDR3 DNA reads TGCGCCAGCAGCCAACCAGGGGGTCTGGGAACCGGGGAGCTGTTTTTT.

V gene TRBV14 combines with J gene TRBJ2-2, with D perhaps given as TRBD1 or TRBD2 (6 bases each). The CDR3 runs 16 residues. Germline CDR1 SGHDN, CDR2 FVKESK. V gave up 2 bases and J gave up 6 bases, with 16 bases separating them. The DNA of the CDR3 is TGTGCCAGCAGCCAAAAGCATGGAGGGGGTGCCGGGGAGCTGTTTTTT. Its protein product is CASSQKHGGGAGELFF.

This clonotype was seen a few times. The chain couples TRBV29-1 to TRBJ1-1; a weak D match, TRBD1 (6 bases). The CDR3 covers 13 residues. The germline V gene has CDR1 SQVTM and CDR2 ANQGSEA. The V and J ends lost 6 bases and 0 bases respectively, with 11 bases between them. As DNA, the CDR3 is TGCAGCGTGACAGGAAGAATGAACACTGAAGCTTTCTTT. The encoded protein is CSVTGRMNTEAFF.

This clonotype was seen at least ten times. The CDR3 DNA follows: TGTGCCAGCAGCTTAGGGCAGGGTGGTGTAACAGATACGCAGTATTTT. It translates to CASSLGQGGVTDTQYF. The J gene is TRBJ2-3, the V gene TRBV7-2; maybe TRBD1 (5 bases). The V gene's germline CDR1 is SGHTA and CDR2 FQGNSA. CDR3 length equals 16 residues. Trimming took off 1 base at V and 3 bases at J, with 14 bases between the two ends.

Comments on this clonotype: One end of the junction is discordant with germline, which a read error may explain. V usage is TRBV6-6 and J usage is TRBJ1-5; D is undetermined. This CDR3 spans 16 amino acids. Per germline, CDR1 MNHNY and CDR2 SVGAGI (reference sequence). The CDR3 DNA sequence: TGTGCCAGCAGTTACCCTGACACCTATAGCGATCAGCCCCAGCATTTT. Encoded protein: CASSYPDTYSDQPQHF.

This clonotype was recorded a few times. This sequence joins TRBV12-3 or TRBV12-4 and TRBJ2-5; 8 nucleotides line up with TRBD2. This CDR3 region has 16 residues. With 5 bases clipped from V and 2 bases from J, the junction kept 10 bases outside the gene matches. The CDR3 sequence is CASSPHTTSGQETQYF. As DNA, the CDR3 is TGTGCCAGCAGTCCACACACTACTAGCGGACAAGAGACCCAGTACTTC.

The chain recombines TRBV10-3 with TRBJ1-5; the D is unclear. V lost 2 bases to trimming and J lost 0 bases, with 8 bases between them. CDR3 length: 15 residues. Looked up from germline, CDR1 is ENHRY and CDR2 is SYGVKD. The CDR3: CAISEAADSNQPQHF. In nucleotides, the CDR3 is TGTGCCATCAGTGAGGCGGCAGATAGCAATCAGCCCCAGCATTTT.

This clonotype was detected a few times. This chain links TRBV7-2 with TRBJ2-7, with 12 bases fitting TRBD2. J was trimmed by 1 base and V by 6 bases; bases with no gene match: 4. The germline V gene has CDR1 SGHTA and CDR2 FQGNSA. This CDR3 is built from 15 residues. In DNA, the CDR3 is TGTGCCAGCAGAATCACTAGCGGGGGGTCCTACGAGCAGTACTTC. Translated, it gives CASRITSGGSYEQYF. The variable domain in full, completed from reference TRBV7-2 and TRBJ2-7, reads GAGVSQSPSNKVTEKGKDVELRCDPISGHTALYWYRQSLGQGLEFLIYFQGNSAPDKSGLPSDRFSAERTGGSVSTLTIQRTQQEDSAVYLCASRITSGGSYEQYFGPGTRLTVT.

This clonotype was detected many times. A much larger clone is a single base away; this may be a read error. The V call is TRBV11-2, the J call TRBJ2-1; D is perhaps TRBD1 or TRBD2 (5 bases each). The CDR3 length is 16 residues. In germline, CDR1 is SGHAT, CDR2 FQNNGV. Trimming took off 6 bases at V and 0 bases at J, with 15 bases between the two ends. The CDR3 spells CASRHPGRLSYNEQFF. CDR3 sequence (DNA): TGTGCCAGCAGGCACCCGGGACGCCTCTCCTACAATGAGCAGTTCTTC.

Of note for this clonotype: A read error is likely, as this CDR3 ends without the conserved phenylalanine or tryptophan. V and J are TRBV3-1 and TRBJ2-7; D is possibly TRBD1 (6 bases). The CDR3 consists of 14 residues. The V end was cut by 5 bases, the J end by 3 bases, with 14 bases between. CDR1 LGHDT and CDR2 YNNKEL come from the germline V gene (reference sequence). For the CDR3, the DNA is TGTGCCAGCAGCTATACTGGGACAAGCTACGAGCAGTACCTC. It encodes CASSYTGTSYEQYL.

This clonotype was detected only a few times. The chain is built from TRBV6-5 and TRBJ2-3, with TRBD1 identical over 9 bases. CDR3 size: 16 residues. Germline loops: CDR1 MNHEY, CDR2 SVGAGI. J lost 4 bases, V lost 2 bases, and 7 bases had no gene match. CDR3 nucleotide sequence: TGTGCCAGCAGTTACGGGGACAGGGTTTCGGCAGATACGCAGTATTTT. This translates into CASSYGDRVSADTQYF.

The chain employs TRBV9 and TRBJ2-1, with D maybe TRBD2 (5 bases). The V and J ends lost 0 bases and 6 bases respectively, with 10 bases between them. CDR3 length: 14 residues. CDR1 is SGDLS, CDR2 YYNGEE, per germline. The CDR3: CASSVDTGCNEQFF. The DNA of the CDR3 is TGTGCCAGCAGCGTAGATACGGGATGCAATGAGCAGTTCTTC.